This T cell receptor beta chain was retrieved from a study of Graves' ophthalmopathy and Graves' hyperthyroidism. Study-wide results and caveats: Distinction of ophthalmopathy from stable hyperthyroidism by a 13-signature model reached roughly 88% sensitivity and 70% to 83% specificity.

V was pared by 0 bases and J by 3 bases, with 10 bases between. Per germline, CDR1 SGHRS and CDR2 YFSETQ. The CDR3 extends over 15 amino acids. Turning to this clonotype: Antigen: not known.

Amplifying from RNA transcripts, the study obtained TCR beta CDR3 regions. HTBI primers served in a first-round RT-PCR, which a second-round multiplex PCR followed. Each CDR3 protein is one row after TCRdb ran MiXCR on the multiplex PCR reads. The sample records about 620,000 distinct CDR3 sequences, over 20% being singletons. Sequenced: peripheral blood. The origin of this receptor is a woman aged 18-35 years with stable Graves' hyperthyroidism. Some clones in this sample may be carry-over from other donors' samples. The V call is TRBV5-1, the J call TRBJ1-5, with D possibly matching TRBD1 (6 bases). The chain's CDR3 is CASSLGQGFNQPQHF. The CDR3 DNA follows: TGCGCCAGCAGCTTGGGGCAGGGGTTCAATCAGCCCCAGCATTTT.